Below, one TCR beta chain is given with its context. What it binds is not known. These data come from a study of radiation and T cells in renal cell carcinoma. Study outcomes and limitations: Top tumor clonotypes rose in blood 2 weeks post-radiation, then contracted. Pretreatment tumor biopsies were lacking, so baseline clonotypes are unknown.

Time point described: baseline pretreatment blood. Treatment: 15 Gy SBRT to primary tumor, nephrectomy 4 weeks later. V was pared by 2 bases and J by 8 bases, with 4 bases of the junction left unmatched. Germline values: CDR1 SQVTM, CDR2 ANQGSEA. The CDR3 has 12 residues. Using immunoSEQ multiplex PCR, the repertoire was profiled, and TCRdb retains in-frame clones only, with some absent. The sample holds 110,000 to 150,000 clones, less than 85% seen once. The chain couples TRBV29-1 to TRBJ1-2, with 8 bases identical to TRBD1. The sample consisted of blood, taken from a patient whose treatment included radiotherapy and nephrectomy. The TCR was taken from a woman aged 50 to 60 with renal cell carcinoma. The DNA for the CDR3 is TGCAGCGTTGAATGGGGACAGGTCGGCTACACCTTC. The encoded protein is CSVEWGQVGYTF.